The 9 T cell receptor beta chains below come from one sample, sequenced in a study of read filtering for tumor transcriptome and immune sequencing. This library used 300 to 450 ng RNA and molecular barcoded adaptors spanning alpha/delta and beta/gamma chains. TCRdb processed the reads anew with MiXCR; each CDR3 protein has one entry. The repertoire consists of roughly 93,000 distinct CDR3 sequences, with 20% to 25% occurring once and the leading ten covering about an eighth. Input material: a population of CD138-negative cells sorted from bone marrow. Every receptor here comes from a donor at least 40 years old with multiple myeloma.

With respect to this clonotype: It may be a read error: a sequence one base away is much more abundant. This sequence joins TRBV5-1 and TRBJ1-1, with TRBD1 matching 7 bases. Germline V gene data show CDR1 as SGHRS and CDR2 as YFSETQ. J lost 2 bases, V lost 3 bases, and 7 bases had no gene match. The CDR3 is 15 residues long. CDR3 nucleotides: TGCGCCAGCAGCTGGAGGGGACAGCTAAACACTGAAGCTTTCTTT. Its protein is CASSWRGQLNTEAFF. The full variable domain, completed using reference TRBV5-1 and TRBJ1-1, is KAGVTQTPRYLIKTRGQQVTLSCSPISGHRSVSWYQQTPGQGLQFLFEYFSETQRNKGNFPGRFSGRQFSNSRSEMNVSTLELGDSALYLCASSWRGQLNTEAFFGQGTRLTVV.

Worth noting for this clonotype: The conserved final phenylalanine or tryptophan is absent from the CDR3, which likely points to a read error. The chain links TRBV3-1 to TRBJ2-7; TRBD1 is a possible D gene (6 bases). The CDR3 contains 14 residues. From germline, CDR1 is LGHDT and CDR2 YNNKEL (reference sequence). The CDR3 loop is CTSSQRVGTPEQYS. For the CDR3, the DNA is TGTACCAGCAGCCAACGGGTAGGGACACCCGAGCAGTACTCC.

This clonotype has at least ten counts. This chain links TRBV7-8 with TRBJ2-1; D possibly corresponds to TRBD2 (6 bases). V was shortened by 5 bases and J by 8 bases, with 13 bases between the two germline ends. The germline CDR1 and CDR2 sequences are SGHVS and FQNEAQ. This CDR3 has 13 amino acids. The CDR3 is CASSRQRGYEQFF. CDR3 coding DNA: TGTGCCAGCAGCCGCCAACGGGGGTATGAGCAGTTCTTC.

Details on this clonotype: A read error is possible here, since a much larger clone lies one base away. V and J are TRBV5-1 and TRBJ2-2; D not certain. Germline CDR1 SGHRS, CDR2 YFSETQ. The CDR3 sequence is 15 residues long. For the CDR3, the DNA is TGCGCCCGCAGCTTGAGCACGGTTAACACCAGGGAGCTGTTTTTT. Protein: CARSLSTVNTRELFF.

Worth noting for this clonotype: This is likely a read error, given that the CDR3 carries no conserved phenylalanine or tryptophan at its end. The chain is built from TRBV12-3 or TRBV12-4 and TRBJ2-6, with 11 bases identical to TRBD1. This CDR3 spans 17 amino acids. Trimming cost V 5 bases and J 0 bases; bases outside gene matches: 3. The CDR3 spells CASSRGTGGSGANVLTS. Here the CDR3 DNA reads TGTGCCAGCAGTCGTGGGACAGGGGGCTCTGGGGCCAACGTCCTGACTTCC.

This chain joins TRBV5-1 and TRBJ2-7; 7 bases line up with TRBD1. Trimming cost V 3 bases and J 6 bases; bases outside gene matches: 9. Germline lookup yields CDR1 SGHRS and CDR2 YFSETQ. The CDR3 has 14 amino acids. The CDR3 here is CASSSGQPGSEQYF. DNA for the CDR3: TGCGCCAGCAGCTCGGGACAGCCGGGATCCGAGCAGTACTTC.

V and J are TRBV4-1 and TRBJ2-7; D is perhaps TRBD2 (7 bases). CDR3 length: 17 amino acids. Germline CDR1 and CDR2: MGHRA and YSYEKL. V dropped 0 bases and J dropped 0 bases, with 15 bases sitting between them. The CDR3 reads CASSQDGGAGSSYEQYF. In nucleotides, the CDR3 is TGCGCCAGCAGCCAAGATGGGGGGGCCGGAAGCTCCTACGAGCAGTACTTC.

This clonotype was seen a handful of times. V and J are TRBV6-1 and TRBJ1-5; no definite D call. This CDR3 comprises 18 residues. The V gene lost 0 bases and the J gene lost 1 base, with 16 bases spanning the gap. Per germline, CDR1 MNHNS and CDR2 SASEGT. The CDR3: CASSEAILASLSNQPQHF. The CDR3 DNA reads TGTGCCAGCAGTGAAGCGATTTTGGCGTCCCTGAGCAATCAGCCCCAGCATTTT.

This clonotype showed up many times. The chain recombines TRBV6-1 with TRBJ2-3; D is unresolved. The germline CDR1 and CDR2 sequences are MNHNS and SASEGT. The CDR3 totals 14 residues. V shed 6 bases and J shed 0 bases, with 10 bases lying between them. The CDR3 region has the DNA TGTGCCAGCAGCCCTTCAGCTAGCACAGATACGCAGTATTTT. Its translation is CASSPSASTDTQYF.